The source of this TCR beta chain is a study of shared clonotypes between healthy human individuals. Whole-study findings and limits: Non-shared clonotypes had lower generation probabilities than clonotypes shared by all four sorted-subset donors.

The data were produced by immunoSEQ multiplex PCR, yet TCRdb's version contains in-frame clones alone and is incomplete. Of more than 2 million clones detected, around 95% appear once; the ten largest clones hold roughly 0.13%. Concerning this clone itself: Its antigen is undetermined.

The CDR3 spans 15 residues. J gave up 6 bases and V 1 base, and 7 bases lay outside the gene matches. The germline V gene encodes CDR1 MGHRA and CDR2 YSYEKL. The sequence was obtained from a young man in good health. Sequencing used naive CD4+ T cells sorted from blood. Documented subset: CD45RA+ positively selected. The chain recombines TRBV4-1 with TRBJ2-3; 7 nucleotides align to TRBD1. The CDR3 here is CASSQGQGGSDTQYF. The CDR3 nucleotides are TGCGCCAGCAGCCAAGGACAGGGCGGATCCGATACGCAGTATTTT.